Here is one TCR beta chain with its context. Antigen specificity is unknown. CDR1 and CDR2 (germline): SQVTM, ANQGSEA. There are 13 residues in the CDR3. Trimming left V 4 bases short and J 0 bases short, with 9 bases between. The data were produced by immunoSEQ multiplex PCR, yet TCRdb's version contains in-frame clones alone and is incomplete. The sample holds under 150,000 clones; 85% to 95% are singletons and the top ten take 5% to 7%. These data belong to a study of T cell responses to AZD1222 COVID-19 vaccine. Whole-study findings and limits: Clonal diversity was possibly underestimated, and the donors were mostly white British, with more females.

The sample here was peripheral blood, taken on day 0 of AZD1222 vaccination. The chain recombines TRBV29-1 with TRBJ1-1; D call uncertain. The receptor was isolated from an adult in good health. DNA for the CDR3: TGCAGCGTTGTAAGGAGGTTGAACACTGAAGCTTTCTTT. Residues: CSVVRRLNTEAFF. The entire variable domain, with the rest obtained from reference TRBV29-1 and TRBJ1-1, is as follows: SAVISQKPSRDICQRGTSLTIQCQVDSQVTMMFWYRQQPGQSLTLIATANQGSEATYESGFVIDKFPISRPNLTFSTLTVSNMSPEDSSIYLCSVVRRLNTEAFFGQGTRLTVV.